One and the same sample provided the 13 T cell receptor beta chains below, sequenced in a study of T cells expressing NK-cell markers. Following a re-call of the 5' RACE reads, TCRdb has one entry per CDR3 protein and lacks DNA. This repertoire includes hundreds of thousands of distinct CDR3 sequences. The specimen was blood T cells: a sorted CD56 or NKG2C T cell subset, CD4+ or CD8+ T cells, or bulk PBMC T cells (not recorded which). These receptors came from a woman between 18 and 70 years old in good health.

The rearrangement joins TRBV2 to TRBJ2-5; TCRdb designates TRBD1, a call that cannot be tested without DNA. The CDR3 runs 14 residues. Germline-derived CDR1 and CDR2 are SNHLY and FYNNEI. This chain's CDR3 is CASRRTGGLETQYF.

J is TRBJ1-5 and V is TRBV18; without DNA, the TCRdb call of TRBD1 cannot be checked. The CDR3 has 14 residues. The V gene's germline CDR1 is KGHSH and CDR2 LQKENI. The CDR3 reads CASFPGGGNQPQHF.

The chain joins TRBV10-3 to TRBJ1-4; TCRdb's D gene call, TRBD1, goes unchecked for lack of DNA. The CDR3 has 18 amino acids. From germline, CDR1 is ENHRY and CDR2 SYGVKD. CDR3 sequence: CAISPIPGQGASGEKLFF.

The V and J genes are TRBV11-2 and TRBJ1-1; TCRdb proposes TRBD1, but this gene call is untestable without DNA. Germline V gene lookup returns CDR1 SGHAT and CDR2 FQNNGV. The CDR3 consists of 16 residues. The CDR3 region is CASSQRDRGTNTEAFF.

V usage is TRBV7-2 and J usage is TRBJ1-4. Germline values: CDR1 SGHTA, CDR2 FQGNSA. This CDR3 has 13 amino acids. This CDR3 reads CASSSNYNEKLFF.

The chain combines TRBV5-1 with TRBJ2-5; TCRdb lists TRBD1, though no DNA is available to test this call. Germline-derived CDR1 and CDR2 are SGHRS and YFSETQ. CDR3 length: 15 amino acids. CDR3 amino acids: CASSLSPGAQETQYF.

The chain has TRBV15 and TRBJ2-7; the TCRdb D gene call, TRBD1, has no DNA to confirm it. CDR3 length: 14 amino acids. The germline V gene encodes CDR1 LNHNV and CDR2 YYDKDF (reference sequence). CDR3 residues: CATSRDLTTGEQYF.

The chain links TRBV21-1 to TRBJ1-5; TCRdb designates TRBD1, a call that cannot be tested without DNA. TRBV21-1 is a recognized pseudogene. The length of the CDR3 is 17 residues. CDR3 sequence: CASSKARQDYSNQPQHF.

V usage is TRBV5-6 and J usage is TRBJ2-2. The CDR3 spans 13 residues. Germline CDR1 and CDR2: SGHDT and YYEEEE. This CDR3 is CASSPDYTGELFF. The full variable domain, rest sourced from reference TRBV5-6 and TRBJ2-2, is DAGVTQSPTHLIKTRGQQVTLRCSPKSGHDTVSWYQQALGQGPQFIFQYYEEEERQRGNFPDRFSGHQFPNYSSELNVNALLLGDSALYLCASSPDYTGELFFGEGSRLTVL.

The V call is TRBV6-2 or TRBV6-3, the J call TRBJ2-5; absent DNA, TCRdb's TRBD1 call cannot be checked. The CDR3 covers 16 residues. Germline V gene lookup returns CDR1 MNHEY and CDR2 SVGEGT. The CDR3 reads CASSTASGAPQETQYF.

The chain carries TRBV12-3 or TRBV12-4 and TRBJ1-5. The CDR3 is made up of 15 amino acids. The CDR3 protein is CASQGGGIVGQPQHF.

This chain's CDR3 is CSADGGGQGLTTEAFF. This chain uses TRBV20-1 with TRBJ1-1; the D call of TRBD1 rests on TCRdb alone, since no DNA is present to check it. This CDR3 region has 16 residues. Looked up from germline, CDR1 is DFQATT and CDR2 is SNEGSKA (reference sequence).

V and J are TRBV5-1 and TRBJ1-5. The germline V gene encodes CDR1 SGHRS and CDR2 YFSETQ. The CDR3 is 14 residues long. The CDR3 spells CASSLGGKGQPQHF.